The entry below gives a single TCR beta chain sequence along with its context. What it binds is not known. The germline CDR1 and CDR2 sequences are SGDLS and YYNGEE. V lost 2 bases and J lost 4, with 13 bases in between. CDR3 length equals 15 residues. The sample belongs to a study of circulating CD8 cells and anti-PD-1 response in melanoma. Across the whole study: Anti-PD-1 was first-line therapy for seven of 13 patients. Non-responders showed stable or progressive disease; responders showed complete or partial response.

Points from the study as a whole: Diversity ranked highest in DNEG and lowest in TIGIT subsets. Some patients were treatment-naive; others were previously treated.

From live CD3+CD8+TCRalphabeta+ cells, four PD-1 and/or TIGIT subsets were sorted. Each library started from around 15 ng of total RNA using the QIAseq Immune Repertoire TCR panel. One entry per CDR3 protein, called by TCRdb with MiXCR from the reads. The repertoire holds 150 or so distinct CDR3 sequences, with about an eighth as singletons. The sequenced sample was CD8+ T cells from PBMCs, obtained at baseline or after one month of anti-PD-1 therapy (not recorded which). The sequence came from a human donor with melanoma. The V call is TRBV9, the J call TRBJ1-3, with a possible D match to TRBD1 (5 bases). The CDR3 coding sequence is TGTGCCAGCAGCGTTCAGGGCTCGGGAGGAAACACCATATATTTT. As protein: CASSVQGSGGNTIYF.